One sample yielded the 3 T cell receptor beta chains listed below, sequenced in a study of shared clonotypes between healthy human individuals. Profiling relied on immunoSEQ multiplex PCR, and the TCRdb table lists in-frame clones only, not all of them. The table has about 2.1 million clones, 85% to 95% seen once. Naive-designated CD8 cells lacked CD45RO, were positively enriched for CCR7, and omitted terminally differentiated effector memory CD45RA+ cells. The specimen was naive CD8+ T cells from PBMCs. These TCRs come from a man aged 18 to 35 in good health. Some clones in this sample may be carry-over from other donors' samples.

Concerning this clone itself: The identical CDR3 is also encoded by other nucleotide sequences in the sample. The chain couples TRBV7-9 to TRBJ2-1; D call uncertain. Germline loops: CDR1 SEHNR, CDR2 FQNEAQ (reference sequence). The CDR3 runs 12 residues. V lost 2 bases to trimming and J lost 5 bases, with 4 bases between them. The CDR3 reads CASSLTDNEQFF. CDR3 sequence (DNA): TGTGCCAGCAGCTTAACCGACAATGAGCAGTTCTTC.

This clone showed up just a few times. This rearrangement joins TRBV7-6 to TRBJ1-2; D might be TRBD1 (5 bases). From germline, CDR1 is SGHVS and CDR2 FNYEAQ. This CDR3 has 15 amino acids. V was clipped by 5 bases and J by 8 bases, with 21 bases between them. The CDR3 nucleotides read TGTGCCAGCAGCCCAGAGAGCTCTCCAGGGTGGGGCTACACCTTC. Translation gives CASSPESSPGWGYTF. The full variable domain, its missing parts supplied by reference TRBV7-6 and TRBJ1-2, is GAGVSQSPRYKVTKRGQDVALRCDPISGHVSLYWYRQALGQGPEFLTYFNYEAQQDKSGLPNDRFSAERPEGSISTLTIQRTEQRDSAMYRCASSPESSPGWGYTFGSGTRLTVV.

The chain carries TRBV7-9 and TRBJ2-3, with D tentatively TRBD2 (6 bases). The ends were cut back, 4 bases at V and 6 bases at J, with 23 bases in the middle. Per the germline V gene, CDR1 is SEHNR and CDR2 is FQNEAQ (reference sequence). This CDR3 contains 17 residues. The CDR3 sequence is CASSSTRPRLVGDTQYF. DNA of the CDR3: TGTGCCAGCAGCTCCACAAGACCCCGACTAGTTGGGGATACGCAGTATTTT.